What follows are 8 T cell receptor beta chains derived from one specimen sequenced in a study of technical replicates of blood from a handful of donors. Using immunoSEQ multiplex PCR, the repertoire was profiled, and TCRdb retains in-frame clones only, with some absent. The sample records around 70,000 clones, approximately 94% being singletons. The specimen sequenced was T cells isolated from PBMCs. Source of these receptors: a human donor in good health.

This clone has more than one count but fewer than ten. The CDR3 loop reads CASSEGVFTEAFF. In nucleotides, the CDR3 is TGTGCCAGCTCAGAAGGGGTGTTCACTGAAGCTTTCTTT. This chain connects TRBV18 to TRBJ1-1; tentatively, D is TRBD1 (5 bases). Looked up from germline, CDR1 is KGHSH and CDR2 is LQKENI. This CDR3 region has 13 residues. The germline V and J ends were trimmed by 5 bases and 4 bases, with 11 bases remaining between them. Together with reference TRBV18 and TRBJ1-1, the CDR3 gives the full variable domain: NAGVMQNPRHLVRRRGQEARLRCSPMKGHSHVYWYRQLPEEGLKFMVYLQKENIIDESGMPKERFSAEFPKEGPSILRIQQVVRGDSAAYFCASSEGVFTEAFFGQGTRLTVV.

V is TRBV23-1 and J is TRBJ2-5, with TRBD1 identical over 7 bases. TRBV23-1 is recorded as an ORF, its role being uncertain. The CDR3 has 15 residues. V dropped 3 bases and J dropped 7; count of bases not matched to a gene: 11. The CDR3, as DNA: TGCGCCAGCAGTCAGGCCACACAGGGACAGAGGACCCAGTACTTC. Its translation: CASSQATQGQRTQYF.

V usage is TRBV5-4 and J usage is TRBJ2-3, with a possible D match to TRBD2 (5 bases). The CDR3 is 15 amino acids. Germline lookup yields CDR1 SGHNT and CDR2 YYREEE (reference sequence). V gave up 4 bases and J gave up 2 bases, with 14 bases separating them. In DNA, the CDR3 is TGTGCCAGCAGCCGCTCACTAGTTAACACAGATACGCAGTATTTT. Residues: CASSRSLVNTDTQYF.

This chain uses TRBV6-5 with TRBJ2-1; 7 bases map to TRBD2. CDR3 size: 11 residues. The J segment lost 10 bases and the V segment lost 7 bases, leaving 4 bases of the junction unmatched. The germline gives CDR1 MNHEY, CDR2 SVGAGI. For the CDR3, the DNA is TGTGCCAGCACTTCCGGGAGGGAGCAGTTCTTC. It translates to CASTSGREQFF.

The gene calls are TRBV10-3 and TRBJ2-1; TRBD1 might be the D (5 bases). The CDR3 has 13 amino acids. CDR1 is ENHRY, CDR2 SYGVKD, per germline. V lost 8 bases and J 2 bases, leaving 10 bases between the germline ends. CDR3 sequence: CAIGREAYNEQFF. The CDR3 DNA follows: TGTGCCATCGGCAGGGAAGCCTACAATGAGCAGTTCTTC.

This rearrangement joins TRBV10-3 to TRBJ1-3; 9 nucleotides agree with TRBD1. The CDR3 is 16 amino acids. Per the germline V gene, CDR1 is ENHRY and CDR2 is SYGVKD. With 3 bases clipped from V and 1 base from J, the junction kept 4 bases outside the gene matches. The chain's CDR3 is CAISDLGTGSGNTIYF. Here the CDR3 DNA reads TGTGCCATCAGTGACCTAGGGACAGGGTCTGGAAACACCATATATTTT.

The V call is TRBV11-2, the J call TRBJ2-5, with a tentative D call TRBD2 (6 bases). This CDR3 contains 13 residues. V was clipped by 5 bases and J by 2 bases, with 9 bases between them. From germline, CDR1 is SGHAT and CDR2 FQNNGV. Written as DNA, the CDR3 is TGTGCCAGCAGCGACGGGACTCAAGAGACCCAGTACTTC. This translates into CASSDGTQETQYF.

V gene TRBV29-1 combines with J gene TRBJ1-1; tentative D call: TRBD1 (5 bases). CDR1 and CDR2 (germline): SQVTM, ANQGSEA. The length of the CDR3 is 14 residues. V was clipped by 4 bases and J by 5 bases, with 17 bases between them. This CDR3 is CSVGGAGRWTEAFF. In DNA form, the CDR3 reads TGCAGCGTTGGAGGGGCAGGGAGGTGGACTGAAGCTTTCTTT.